Following are 27 T cell receptor beta chains from one sample sequenced in a study of CD8 T cells in ankylosing spondylitis. TCRdb reprocessed the 5' RACE reads via MiXCR and lists one record per CDR3 protein. The repertoire holds around 450,000 distinct CDR3 sequences, with 26% as singletons. Overall study results and limits: Seemingly characteristic of ankylosing spondylitis blood was a TCR beta motif consisting of eight highly homologous variants.

Antigen specificity for these receptors is unknown. Sequenced: blood, either unsorted or a sorted T cell fraction (not recorded which). The receptors shown here come from a male donor with ankylosing spondylitis.

The chain combines TRBV5-6 with TRBJ1-1; TRBD1 agrees at 7 bases. Trimming at V came to 4 bases and at J to 1 base, leaving 7 bases not matched to a gene. In germline, CDR1 is SGHDT, CDR2 YYEEEE. This CDR3 has 15 amino acids. Written as DNA, the CDR3 is TGTGCCAGCAGCAGAAACAGGGGAGGGAACACTGAAGCTTTCTTT. Translating it yields CASSRNRGGNTEAFF.

CDR3 sequence: CSAGQGGSEAFF. The DNA for the CDR3 is TGCAGCGCCGGACAGGGGGGATCTGAAGCTTTCTTT. This chain connects TRBV29-1 to TRBJ1-1, with 10 bases identical to TRBD1. V dropped 7 bases and J dropped 6; count of bases not matched to a gene: 5. Germline CDR1 is SQVTM and CDR2 is ANQGSEA. The CDR3 totals 12 residues.

The chain links TRBV12-3 or TRBV12-4 to TRBJ2-3; TRBD2 matches 8 bases. V dropped 6 bases and J dropped 6; count of bases not matched to a gene: 8. This CDR3 has 14 amino acids. The CDR3 DNA follows: TGTGCCAGCAGACTGGGACTAGGAAGTGATACGCAGTATTTT. As protein: CASRLGLGSDTQYF.

The chain employs TRBV11-2 and TRBJ2-3; the D is unclear. The length of the CDR3 is 13 residues. CDR1 and CDR2 from the germline V gene are SGHAT and FQNNGV. V lost 6 bases, J lost 1 base, and 8 bases lay in between. CDR3 nucleotides: TGTGCCAGCAGTCCCGAAGGCACAGATACGCAGTATTTT. It codes for CASSPEGTDTQYF.

This chain joins TRBV11-3 and TRBJ2-5; 8 bases agree with TRBD1. CDR3 length: 14 amino acids. V shed 5 bases and J 6 bases; nucleotides not matched to a gene: 8. Germline V gene data show CDR1 as SGHNT and CDR2 as YENEEA. CDR3 bases: TGTGCCAGCAGCGGGACAGGAGGGCTAAAGACCCAGTACTTC. Amino acid sequence: CASSGTGGLKTQYF.

This clonotype was found a few times. V is TRBV7-6 and J is TRBJ2-3; 8 bases fit TRBD2. The CDR3 has 17 residues. V lost 4 bases and J lost 0; bases outside the gene matches: 9. The germline V gene has CDR1 SGHVS and CDR2 FNYEAQ. The CDR3 region has the DNA TGTGCCAGCAGCTCGTTTGGCGGGAGGATCAGCACAGATACGCAGTATTTT. Its translation is CASSSFGGRISTDTQYF.

This clonotype was seen many times. This chain links TRBV14 with TRBJ1-3, with TRBD1 matching over 7 bases. Germline-derived CDR1 and CDR2 are SGHDN and FVKESK. The trim removed 4 bases at V and 2 bases at J, leaving 8 bases unmatched. CDR3 size: 16 residues. CDR3 bases: TGTGCCAGCAGCCGCAGACAGGGTAAAACTGGAAACACCATATATTTT. Amino acid sequence: CASSRRQGKTGNTIYF.

The chain couples TRBV27 to TRBJ1-1; D is unresolved. Trimming removed 2 bases at V and 0 bases at J, with 10 bases between. Germline CDR1 MNHEY, CDR2 SMNVEV (reference sequence). This CDR3 comprises 15 residues. CDR3 nucleotides: TGTGCCAGCAGTTTAGGGAGGGATATGAACACTGAAGCTTTCTTT. Its translation is CASSLGRDMNTEAFF.

This clonotype turned up a few times. The chain couples TRBV7-2 to TRBJ1-6; D ambiguous. This CDR3 is built from 15 residues. Trimming left V 0 bases short and J 6 bases short, with 9 bases between. The germline gives CDR1 SGHTA, CDR2 FQGNSA. As DNA, the CDR3 is TGTGCCAGCAGCTTAGCAGGAGGGTTTAATTCACCCCTCCACTTT. Residues: CASSLAGGFNSPLHF.

V and J are TRBV9 and TRBJ1-2; no reliable D call. This CDR3 has 15 amino acids. With 0 bases removed from V and 4 bases from J, the gap between germline ends came to 13 bases. Germline V gene data show CDR1 as SGDLS and CDR2 as YYNGEE. The CDR3 loop is CASSVDWGDIYGYTF. The DNA of the CDR3 is TGTGCCAGCAGCGTAGATTGGGGAGACATCTATGGCTACACCTTC.

This chain links TRBV7-2 with TRBJ2-7; TRBD1 might be the D (6 bases). This CDR3 has 14 residues. The V gene lost 1 base and the J gene lost 3 bases, with 10 bases spanning the gap. Germline V gives CDR1 SGHTA, CDR2 FQGNSA. The CDR3 coding sequence is TGTGCCAGCAGCTTAGTGGCAGGGGACTACGAGCAGTACTTC. Translating it yields CASSLVAGDYEQYF.

A few counts support this clonotype. This chain connects TRBV3-1 to TRBJ2-3, with unresolved D. The CDR3 sequence is 17 residues long. The V and J ends lost 0 bases and 0 bases respectively, with 13 bases between them. Germline V gene sequence: CDR1 LGHDT, CDR2 YNNKEL (reference sequence). CDR3 nucleotide sequence: TGTGCCAGCAGCCAAGATAGTTGGGCAGATAGCACAGATACGCAGTATTTT. The encoded protein is CASSQDSWADSTDTQYF.

The genes are TRBV20-1 and TRBJ2-2; 7 bases match TRBD2. Germline CDR1 DFQATT, CDR2 SNEGSKA (reference sequence). The CDR3 is made up of 15 amino acids. Trimming removed 6 bases from V and 1 base from J; junction bases left unmatched: 8. This chain's CDR3 is CSAKASGKNTGELFF. CDR3 nucleotide sequence: TGCAGTGCCAAAGCTAGCGGAAAGAACACCGGGGAGCTGTTTTTT.

The sample holds many counts of this clonotype. CDR3 protein: CASSLGLANNEQFF. CDR3 nucleotide sequence: TGCGCCAGCAGCTTGGGACTAGCGAACAATGAGCAGTTCTTC. This sequence joins TRBV5-1 and TRBJ2-1; 8 bases map to TRBD2. CDR1 SGHRS and CDR2 YFSETQ come from the germline V gene. Trimming removed 0 bases from V and 5 bases from J; junction bases left unmatched: 1. CDR3 length: 14 amino acids.

A few counts support this clonotype. Here the CDR3 DNA reads TGTGCCAGCACCCAAGGACTAGTTGCCTACGAGCAGTACGTC. Translation: CASTQGLVAYEQYV. The J gene is TRBJ2-7, the V gene TRBV6-2 or TRBV6-3; TRBD2 matches at 7 bases. Germline trimming cut 7 bases from V and 2 bases from J; bases unmatched to any gene: 8. This CDR3 is 14 amino acids long. Germline lookup yields CDR1 MNHEY and CDR2 SVGEGT.

This clonotype was counted at least ten times. The chain is built from TRBV27 and TRBJ1-6; 12 nucleotides agree with TRBD1. The CDR3 has 15 residues. The V gene's germline CDR1 is MNHEY and CDR2 SMNVEV (reference sequence). Unmatched junction bases numbered 2, after V lost 2 bases and J lost 9 bases. The CDR3 DNA reads as TGTGCCAGCAGTTTAGGGACAGGGGGCGGTTCACCCCTCCACTTT. This encodes CASSLGTGGGSPLHF.

This rearrangement joins TRBV7-8 to TRBJ2-7; TRBD1 agrees at 9 bases. CDR1 SGHVS and CDR2 FQNEAQ come from the germline V gene. V was pared by 5 bases and J by 0 bases, with 14 bases of the junction left unmatched. The CDR3 has 18 residues. CDR3 in amino acids: CASSPSDRGGTLSYEQYF. The CDR3 DNA reads TGTGCCAGCAGCCCGAGTGACAGGGGGGGGACCCTCTCCTACGAGCAGTACTTC.

This chain connects TRBV20-1 to TRBJ2-3, with D perhaps TRBD1 (6 bases). Germline values: CDR1 DFQATT, CDR2 SNEGSKA (reference sequence). This CDR3 comprises 15 residues. Trimming removed 5 bases at V and 7 bases at J, with 22 bases between. In nucleotides, the CDR3 is TGCAGTGCTCAATCAGGGGTAGGAGCGGCAAATACGCAGTATTTT. This sequence encodes CSAQSGVGAANTQYF.

V usage is TRBV5-1 and J usage is TRBJ1-1; 9 bases line up with TRBD1. The CDR3 is 18 amino acids. J lost 0 bases, V lost 0 bases, and 9 bases had no gene match. CDR1 and CDR2 (germline): SGHRS, YFSETQ. In DNA, the CDR3 is TGCGCCAGCAGCTTGGGAGGGACAGGGAGGATCATGAACACTGAAGCTTTCTTT. Protein product: CASSLGGTGRIMNTEAFF.

This clonotype showed up just a few times. The V call is TRBV12-3 or TRBV12-4, the J call TRBJ2-1, with D possibly being TRBD1 (6 bases). V lost 3 bases and J 7 bases, leaving 13 bases between the germline ends. This CDR3 region has 14 residues. The CDR3 region is CASSLGAIWNEQFF. DNA for the CDR3: TGTGCCAGCAGTTTGGGGGCCATCTGGAATGAGCAGTTCTTC.

The CDR3 reads CASSLRVSGRAYNEQFF. CDR3 DNA sequence: TGTGCCAGCAGCCTCCGGGTTAGCGGGAGGGCCTACAATGAGCAGTTCTTC. The chain recombines TRBV4-2 with TRBJ2-1; 11 bases are shared with TRBD2. Trimming removed 4 bases from V and 2 bases from J; junction bases left unmatched: 7. CDR1 and CDR2 from the germline V gene are LGHNA and YNFKEQ. The length of the CDR3 is 17 residues.

The rearrangement uses TRBV30 and TRBJ1-3, with a possible D match to TRBD1 (6 bases). The germline V gene encodes CDR1 GTSNPN and CDR2 SVGIG (reference sequence). Trimming cost V 2 bases and J 1 base, with 12 bases left between them. The CDR3 runs 15 residues. This CDR3 is CAWSHRVRSGNTIYF. In DNA form, the CDR3 reads TGTGCCTGGAGTCACAGGGTCCGGTCTGGAAACACCATATATTTT.

This clonotype was counted a few times. This chain joins TRBV12-3 or TRBV12-4 and TRBJ1-4; the match to TRBD1 covers 8 bases. The CDR3 is 14 residues long. Trimming cost V 5 bases and J 7 bases; bases outside gene matches: 6. CDR3 region: CASSTGGSGEKLFF. For the CDR3, the DNA is TGTGCCAGCAGTACAGGGGGAAGCGGTGAAAAACTGTTTTTT.

The chain couples TRBV7-2 to TRBJ2-2; 13 positions match TRBD2. The CDR3 totals 16 residues. The V and J ends lost 2 bases and 6 bases, in that order; junction bases with no gene match: 3. Germline loops: CDR1 SGHTA, CDR2 FQGNSA. The CDR3 sequence is CASSLTTSGRPGELFF. CDR3 DNA sequence: TGTGCCAGCAGCTTAACGACTAGCGGGAGGCCCGGGGAGCTGTTTTTT. Using reference TRBV7-2 and TRBJ2-2 for the parts outside the CDR3, the full variable domain is GAGVSQSPSNKVTEKGKDVELRCDPISGHTALYWYRQSLGQGLEFLIYFQGNSAPDKSGLPSDRFSAERTGGSVSTLTIQRTQQEDSAVYLCASSLTTSGRPGELFFGEGSRLTVL.

The V call is TRBV20-1, the J call TRBJ2-2; unclear D gene. CDR3 length: 15 residues. Trimming took 1 base from V and 3 from J, leaving 12 bases between them. Germline CDR1 reads DFQATT; CDR2 reads SNEGSKA (reference sequence). The CDR3 reads CSARGQRWDTGELFF. The DNA for the CDR3 is TGCAGTGCTAGAGGGCAGAGATGGGACACCGGGGAGCTGTTTTTT.

V usage is TRBV12-3 or TRBV12-4 and J usage is TRBJ2-1; D may be TRBD1 (7 bases). The CDR3 is 14 residues long. The V gene lost 8 bases and the J gene lost 1 base, with 12 bases spanning the gap. As DNA, the CDR3 is TGTGCCAGCGGAGGGACAGTTTCCTACAATGAGCAGTTCTTC. Translating it yields CASGGTVSYNEQFF.

This CDR3 is CASSQNSDSLYEQYV. The CDR3 DNA reads as TGTGCCAGCAGCCAAAACTCGGACTCGCTCTACGAGCAGTACGTC. The chain has TRBV3-1 and TRBJ2-7; D possibly corresponds to TRBD2 (5 bases). The CDR3 is 15 amino acids. Germline V gives CDR1 LGHDT, CDR2 YNNKEL (reference sequence). The V and J ends lost 2 bases and 3 bases respectively, with 14 bases between them.